These T cell receptor beta chains were read from a single sample in a study of T cell changes during pregnancy in multiple sclerosis. Sequenced by immunoSEQ multiplex PCR; TCRdb stores in-frame clones only, minus some. This repertoire shows 65,000 to 95,000 clones, about 91% found once; its top ten account for approximately 1.9%. The sequenced sample was peripheral blood, obtained before pregnancy. These receptor sequences come from a female donor with multiple sclerosis, enrolled in a pregnancy study. Both conserved end residues are part of each CDR3. Fields, in order: D gene, V gene, clone size, J gene, CDR3 DNA, CDR3 protein. The D gene is left open where the match is weak. Clone size is given for some rows only: seen once, a few or many times, or a class if the clone is expanded.

>TRBD2|TRBV5-1|.|TRBJ2-5
TGCGCCAGCAGTATCGGAGAGCGGGGGGCCGGGGAGACCCAGTACTTC
CASSIGERGAGETQYF
>.|TRBV5-8|.|TRBJ1-6
TGTGCCAGCAGCTTTCGAGGGAATTCACCCCTCCACTTT
CASSFRGNSPLHF
>TRBD2|TRBV7-3|.|TRBJ2-2
TGTGCCAGCAGCTTCGCCGCGGGGGGCGGGGCCGGGGAGCTGTTTTTT
CASSFAAGGGAGELFF
>TRBD1|TRBV5-6|.|TRBJ1-2
TGTGCCAGCAGCCCTAGGACAGGGGGCGGCTACACCTTC
CASSPRTGGGYTF
>.|TRBV4-3|.|TRBJ2-1
TGCGCCAGCAGCCAAGAGGCAGAAGCCTACAATGAGCAGTTCTTC
CASSQEAEAYNEQFF
>.|TRBV4-1|.|TRBJ1-5
TGCGCCAGCAGCCAAGGAGTCGCAGGGTTTTATAGCAATCAGCCCCAGCATTTT
CASSQGVAGFYSNQPQHF
>TRBD1|TRBV5-4|.|TRBJ1-4
TGTGCCAGCAGCTCGCCGGGACAGTCTAATGAAAAACTGTTTTTT
CASSSPGQSNEKLFF
>TRBD1|TRBV29-1|.|TRBJ1-4
TGCAGCGTTGCAGGACAGGGAAATGAAAAACTGTTTTTT
CSVAGQGNEKLFF
>.|TRBV7-2|.|TRBJ2-3
TGTGCCACCTCGAAGCGGGATACGCAGTATTTT
CATSKRDTQYF
>TRBD2|TRBV10-1|.|TRBJ2-3
TGCGCCACCCCGAAACCTAGCGGGGGGCAGGATACGCAGTATTTT
CATPKPSGGQDTQYF
>.|TRBV11-2|.|TRBJ2-7
TGTGCCAGCAGCTTAGCTGGGGCTCCCTACCCTAGCTTC
CASSLAGAPYPSF
>.|TRBV30|.|TRBJ1-2
TGTGCCTGGATCCGGGGATACACCTATGGCTACACCTTC
CAWIRGYTYGYTF
>.|TRBV2|.|TRBJ1-5
TGTGCCAGCAGCGAAAGGACTCCCGGGCCGCCCCAGCATTTT
CASSERTPGPPQHF
>.|TRBV11-2|.|TRBJ2-1
TGTGCCAGCAGCTTAGATCCGGACACGAACTATAACCTTATCGGGTTCTTC
CASSLDPDTNYNLIGFF
>.|TRBV7-2|.|TRBJ1-2
TGTGCCAGCAGCTCACAGGCTAACTATGGCTACACCTTC
CASSSQANYGYTF
>TRBD2|TRBV29-1|.|TRBJ2-3
TGCAGCCACTACGGCGGACTAGCGGCCGGGGGTACGCAGTATTTT
CSHYGGLAAGGTQYF
>.|TRBV4-3|once|TRBJ1-5
TGCGCCAGCAGCCAAGTGTCGGGGGGCCCCGGTCCCCAGCATTTT
CASSQVSGGPGPQHF
>.|TRBV29-1|.|TRBJ2-7
TGCAGCGTTGTGATTACAGGTACCTACGAGCAGTACTTC
CSVVITGTYEQYF
>TRBD1|TRBV28|few|TRBJ1-2
TGTGCCAGCAGCTGGGACAGGGAGGATGGCTACACCTTC
CASSWDREDGYTF
>TRBD1|TRBV7-9|.|TRBJ1-2
TGTGCCAGCAGCCCCGGACAGGACCGGGGCTACACCTTC
CASSPGQDRGYTF
>TRBD1|TRBV11-2|.|TRBJ1-2
TGTGCCAGCAGCTTGGCAGGGACAGGGGGCATCTATGGCTACACCTTC
CASSLAGTGGIYGYTF
>.|TRBV6-6|few|TRBJ2-1
TGTGCCAGCAGCCTTACAGGGAGCTCCTACAATGAGCAGTTCTTC
CASSLTGSSYNEQFF
>.|TRBV15|.|TRBJ1-1
TGTGCCACCAGCAGAGACGACAGGTTCGGATTAGCTTTCTTT
CATSRDDRFGLAFF
>.|TRBV30|.|TRBJ2-1
TGTGCCTGGAGAAGGAGGGGGGGGAACTACAATGAGCAGTTCTTC
CAWRRRGGNYNEQFF
>.|TRBV5-1|.|TRBJ1-4
TGCGCCAGCAGCTTGGGGGGCCGTTCGAATAATGAAAAACTGTTTTTT
CASSLGGRSNNEKLFF
>TRBD2|TRBV5-1|once|TRBJ2-2
TGCGCCAGCAGCTTGTTCGGGGGGGAATCCGGGGAGCTGTTTTTT
CASSLFGGESGELFF
>.|TRBV7-2|.|TRBJ2-7
TGTGCCAGCAGCTTAGCGAGTGTTCCGCAGTACTTC
CASSLASVPQYF
>.|TRBV6-1|.|TRBJ2-1
TGTGCCAGCAGTGAAGCGTCAGGGGAGCAGTTCTTC
CASSEASGEQFF
>.|TRBV6-5|.|TRBJ2-7
TGTGCCAGCAGGTTGACAGACACCTACGAGCAGTACTTC
CASRLTDTYEQYF